This is a list of T cell receptor beta chains from one sample in a study of lymphopenia after photon versus proton radiotherapy. Sequencing was performed with immunoSEQ multiplex PCR; in TCRdb, only in-frame clones are kept and a portion is missing. Among 75,000 to 90,000 clones listed, 83% were seen once. Sequenced material: peripheral blood, taken from a patient treated with proton-based radiotherapy. The receptors here all came from a man aged 55-75 years with pancreatic cancer. Both conserved end residues are part of each CDR3. D genes are given only for firm matches. Expanded clones get a size class; other rows say once, few or many, or leave the size out.

TRBV7-9	TRBJ2-5	.	TRBD2	TGTGCCAGCAGCCGTAGCGGGGGACCCCAAGAGACCCAGTACTTC	CASSRSGGPQETQYF
TRBV27	TRBJ1-5	.	.	TGTGCCAGCAGTCCTCGGCCCGGGGGGGAATATAGCAATCAGCCCCAGCATTTT	CASSPRPGGEYSNQPQHF
TRBV28	TRBJ1-1	.	.	TGTGCCAGCAGGAGAATCGGACTGAGGAACACTGAAGCTTTCTTT	CASRRIGLRNTEAFF
TRBV10-1	TRBJ2-3	few	TRBD2	TGCGCCAGCAGTCCTCTCTCTAGCGGGACGCAGTATTTT	CASSPLSSGTQYF
TRBV19	TRBJ2-2	.	.	TGTGCCAGCAAACTGTTGCCAACGGGGGTGAACACCGGGGAGCTGTTTTTT	CASKLLPTGVNTGELFF
TRBV6-5	TRBJ2-7	.	.	TGTGCCAGCAGTTCCTTCGGGGGTGCCTACGAGCAGTACTTC	CASSSFGGAYEQYF
TRBV11-2	TRBJ2-7	.	TRBD1	TGTGCCAGCAGCTTAGAGCGACAGGGACCCTACGAGCAGTACTTC	CASSLERQGPYEQYF
TRBV7-2	TRBJ2-1	.	TRBD2	TGTGCCAGCAGCTTCTCCGGGACTAGCGAGTACAATGAGCAGTTCTTC	CASSFSGTSEYNEQFF
TRBV28	TRBJ2-1	.	TRBD2	TGTGCCAGCAGTTTACCAGCGGGAGGGAATGAGCAGTTCTTC	CASSLPAGGNEQFF
TRBV2	TRBJ2-6	.	.	TGTGCCAGCACCTTGGACGGGCCCTCTGGGGCCAACGTCCTGACTTTC	CASTLDGPSGANVLTF
TRBV27	TRBJ1-2	.	.	TGTGCCAGCAGTGCACCAGGTCTTTTACGGGGCTACACCTTC	CASSAPGLLRGYTF
TRBV15	TRBJ2-7	.	.	TGTGCCACCAGCAGTCACCGGACAGCTGCCTACGAGCAGTACTTC	CATSSHRTAAYEQYF
TRBV11-3	TRBJ2-7	few	TRBD2	TGTGCCAGCAGTTGGGCTAGCGGGAGCTTCCCGTACGAGCAGTACTTC	CASSWASGSFPYEQYF
TRBV29-1	TRBJ2-7	.	TRBD1	TGCAGCGTTCGAACCGGGACAGCGATGATATACGAGCAGTACTTC	CSVRTGTAMIYEQYF
TRBV2	TRBJ2-1	.	.	TGTGCCAGCAATGGTGGCTCCTTTTCCTACAATGAGCAGTTCTTC	CASNGGSFSYNEQFF
TRBV9	TRBJ1-5	once	.	TGTGCCAGCAGCGTAGACCCCCTAAATCAGCCCCAGCATTTT	CASSVDPLNQPQHF
TRBV2	TRBJ2-7	.	.	TGTGCCAGCAGTTTTTACAGGGACGAGCAGTACTTC	CASSFYRDEQYF
TRBV21-1	TRBJ2-7	.	.	TGTGCCAGCAGCAAAGGAGAAATCCCCGAGCAGTACTTC	CASSKGEIPEQYF
TRBV30	TRBJ1-2	few	TRBD1	TGTGCCACCCCCAGGGGGGCAGTTTATGGCTACACCTTC	CATPRGAVYGYTF
TRBV25-1	TRBJ2-1	.	TRBD1	TGTGCCAGCAGTGTCGACAGGGAATACTACAATGAGCAGTTCTTC	CASSVDREYYNEQFF
TRBV18	TRBJ2-4	.	TRBD2	TGTGCCAGCTCTGAAGTACGACTAGCGGGAGGGTTAGCCAAAAACATTCAGTACTTC	CASSEVRLAGGLAKNIQYF
TRBV7-9	TRBJ2-3	.	.	TGTGCCAGCAGCTTAGTGACTGAGGGCCGAGATACGCAGTATTTT	CASSLVTEGRDTQYF
TRBV11-2	TRBJ2-1	.	.	TGTGCCAGCAGCCCGGTCCGGGACGGGTGGCGGCCCAATGAGCAGTTCTTC	CASSPVRDGWRPNEQFF
TRBV4-3	TRBJ2-1	.	.	TGCGCCAGCAGCCAAGCCGACACCTTTCCTAGCAATGAGCAGTTCTTC	CASSQADTFPSNEQFF
TRBV28	TRBJ1-4	.	.	TGTGCCAGCAGGGTTCGAAGGGAGGCTTTGGAGACTAATGAAAAACTGTTTTTT	CASRVRREALETNEKLFF
TRBV19	TRBJ2-2	.	TRBD1	TGTGCCAGTAGGAACAGGGGGGAGACCGGGGAGCTGTTTTTT	CASRNRGETGELFF
TRBV27	TRBJ2-1	once	.	TGTGCCAGCAGTTTATTTGGAGGGGAGCAGTTCTTC	CASSLFGGEQFF
TRBV19	TRBJ1-3	.	TRBD1	TGTGCCAGTAGTAATACCGGGACAGCCTATGGAAACACCATATATTTT	CASSNTGTAYGNTIYF
TRBV5-1	TRBJ1-1	.	TRBD1	TGCGCCAGCAGCCGCAGACAGGGGGGGCATGAAGCTTTCTTT	CASSRRQGGHEAFF
TRBV18	TRBJ2-3	once	TRBD2	TGTGCCAGCTCGCAAACTAGCGGGAGACCCCCGGATACGCAGTATTTT	CASSQTSGRPPDTQYF
TRBV5-6	TRBJ1-2	.	TRBD1	TGTGCCAGCAGCTTGGGAGGACAGGGGTCTATTCTTAGTGGCTACACCTTC	CASSLGGQGSILSGYTF
TRBV7-2	TRBJ1-6	.	.	TGTGCCAGCAGCTTATCAGGGGCCAATTCACCCCTCCACTTT	CASSLSGANSPLHF
TRBV10-2	TRBJ2-5	.	TRBD1	TGCGCCAGCTCAGGGGGTTCGGTGCAAGAGACCCAGTACTTC	CASSGGSVQETQYF
TRBV29-1	TRBJ2-7	.	.	TGCAGCGTTGGAGGGAAAACAGGTTACGAGCAGTACTTC	CSVGGKTGYEQYF
TRBV16	TRBJ2-7	few	TRBD2	TGTGCCAGCAGCCAGCAGCGGGAGGGGTCCTACGAGCAGTACTTC	CASSQQREGSYEQYF
TRBV28	TRBJ2-1	.	TRBD2	TGTGCCAGCAGTTTTGGGACTAGCGGTGGTGCTGCGTTCTTC	CASSFGTSGGAAFF
TRBV7-8	TRBJ2-5	.	TRBD1	TGTGCCAGCAGCTCCTACAGGGGAGAGACCCAGTACTTC	CASSSYRGETQYF
TRBV19	TRBJ2-1	.	TRBD2	TGTGCCAGTAGTTCAGGACTAGCGGGAACAAATGAGCAGTTCTTC	CASSSGLAGTNEQFF
TRBV7-9	TRBJ1-4	.	.	TGTGCCAGCAGCCCCCTTTGGGGGGCCCAGGAAAAACTGTTTTTT	CASSPLWGAQEKLFF
TRBV19	TRBJ2-7	few	.	TGTGCCAGTAGTATACAGGGACCCCGGACTCCCTACGAGCAGTACTTC	CASSIQGPRTPYEQYF
TRBV2	TRBJ2-7	.	.	TGTGCCAGCAGTGGTTACTACGAGCAGTACTTC	CASSGYYEQYF
TRBV11-3	TRBJ2-6	.	.	TGTGCCAGCAGCTTAGTCAGGGCCAACGTCCTGACTTTC	CASSLVRANVLTF
TRBV5-1	TRBJ2-2	.	.	TGCGCCAGCAGCCTGACGATGGCTCCCGGGGAGCTGTTTTTT	CASSLTMAPGELFF
TRBV7-8	TRBJ1-5	.	.	TGTGCCAGCAGCTCCACGACGTGGCCCCAGCATTTT	CASSSTTWPQHF
TRBV2	TRBJ2-7	.	TRBD2	TGTGCCAGCAGGCCGGGACTAGCGGGATCGAACTACGAGCAGTACTTC	CASRPGLAGSNYEQYF